Each of the 7 T cell receptor beta chains below was sequenced from the same sample in a study of T cell clonotyping in hematopoietic cell transplantation. Profiling relied on immunoSEQ multiplex PCR, and the TCRdb table lists in-frame clones only, not all of them. The table records more than 15,000 clones, over 75% of them present only once. Sequencing input: peripheral blood mononuclear cells. Receptors were obtained from a woman aged 40 to 49 in good health. Some clones in this sample may be carry-over from other donors' samples.

The CDR3 DNA follows: TGTGCCAGCAGCCTGCGTAGGACAGGGGTGGATTCACCCCTCCACTTT. This sequence encodes CASSLRRTGVDSPLHF. The chain recombines TRBV5-8 with TRBJ1-6; 9 bases are shared with TRBD1. Trimming cost V 4 bases and J 8 bases; bases outside gene matches: 10. Germline CDR1 and CDR2: SGHTS and YDEGEE. The CDR3 length is 16 residues.

V and J are TRBV7-3 and TRBJ1-1; D ambiguous. The CDR3 consists of 13 residues. V lost 2 bases, J lost 1 base, and 5 bases lay in between. The germline V gene has CDR1 SGHTA and CDR2 FQGTGA. The CDR3 region is CASSLGRNTEAFF. CDR3 nucleotides: TGTGCCAGCAGCTTAGGACGGAACACTGAAGCTTTCTTT. The full variable domain, completed using reference TRBV7-3 and TRBJ1-1, is GAGVSQTPSNKVTEKGKYVELRCDPISGHTALYWYRQSLGQGPEFLIYFQGTGAADDSGLPNDRFFAVRPEGSVSTLKIQRTERGDSAVYLCASSLGRNTEAFFGQGTRLTVV.

The chain has TRBV19 and TRBJ1-5; unclear D gene. V was trimmed by 8 bases and J by 3 bases, leaving 23 bases between them. The V gene's germline CDR1 is LNHDA and CDR2 SQIVND (reference sequence). CDR3 length equals 17 residues. The CDR3 region has the DNA TGTGCCAGTCAGCGAGGCACAGTCCTCAAAGCCAATCAGCCCCAGCATTTT. It yields the protein CASQRGTVLKANQPQHF.

The chain employs TRBV30 and TRBJ1-3; D unclear. Deletions cut 5 bases from V and 2 bases from J, with 7 bases between. The CDR3 contains 12 residues. Looked up from germline, CDR1 is GTSNPN and CDR2 is SVGIG (reference sequence). CDR3 loop: CAWDPAGNTIYF. The DNA of the CDR3 is TGTGCCTGGGATCCGGCTGGAAACACCATATATTTT.

J is TRBJ1-5 and V is TRBV30; TRBD1 agrees at 7 bases. The CDR3 runs to 15 residues. Germline CDR1 GTSNPN, CDR2 SVGIG (reference sequence). V shed 3 bases, J shed 0 bases, and the junction held 5 bases outside the gene matches. The CDR3 DNA reads as TGTGCCTGGAGCGGGGACAGCTATAGCAATCAGCCCCAGCATTTT. Residues: CAWSGDSYSNQPQHF. Variable domain in full (rest from reference TRBV30 and TRBJ1-5): SQTIHQWPATLVQPVGSPLSLECTVEGTSNPNLYWYRQAAGRGLQLLFYSVGIGQISSEVPQNLSASRPQDRQFILSSKKLLLSDSGFYLCAWSGDSYSNQPQHFGDGTRLSIL.

The genes are TRBV6-5 and TRBJ2-3; D call uncertain. Between the trimmed V and J ends, which lost 0 bases and 0 bases, there was a span of 7 bases. The germline V gene encodes CDR1 MNHEY and CDR2 SVGAGI. CDR3 length: 15 residues. CDR3 region: CASSYSYQSTDTQYF. The CDR3 DNA is TGTGCCAGCAGTTACTCATACCAAAGCACAGATACGCAGTATTTT.

V gene TRBV5-6 combines with J gene TRBJ2-7; TRBD1 aligns across 10 bases. V lost 5 bases to trimming and J lost 10 bases; unmatched junction nucleotides: 6. Germline V CDR1 and CDR2: SGHDT, YYEEEE. CDR3 length: 12 amino acids. The CDR3 coding sequence is TGTGCCAGCAGTTTAGACAGGGGGCGCCAGTACTTC. Encoded protein: CASSLDRGRQYF.